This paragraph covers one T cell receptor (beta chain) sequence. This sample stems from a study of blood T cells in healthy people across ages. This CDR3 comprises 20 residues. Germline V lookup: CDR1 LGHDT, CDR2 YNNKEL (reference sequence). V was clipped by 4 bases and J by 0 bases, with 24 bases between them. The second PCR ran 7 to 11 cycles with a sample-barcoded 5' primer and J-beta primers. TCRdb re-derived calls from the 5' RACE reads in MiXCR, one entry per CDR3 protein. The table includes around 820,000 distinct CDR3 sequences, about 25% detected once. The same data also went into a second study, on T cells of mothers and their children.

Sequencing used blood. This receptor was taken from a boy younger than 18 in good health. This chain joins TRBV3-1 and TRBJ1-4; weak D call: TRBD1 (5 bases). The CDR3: CASSPWGLLVRSATNEKLFF. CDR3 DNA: TGTGCCAGCAGCCCATGGGGCCTTCTTGTCAGAAGCGCAACTAATGAAAAACTGTTTTTT. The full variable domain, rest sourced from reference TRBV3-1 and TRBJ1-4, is DTAVSQTPKYLVTQMGNDKSIKCEQNLGHDTMYWYKQDSKKFLKIMFSYNNKELIINETVPNRFSPKSPDKAHLNLHINSLELGDSAVYFCASSPWGLLVRSATNEKLFFGSGTQLSVL.